This T cell receptor (beta chain) was identified during a study of human T cells and chemical hapten exposure. Study-level background: Upper inner arm skin measuring approximately 2 cm by approximately 2 cm received 2% DPC for sensitization. After 6 days, upper back 0.01% DPC patch tests were scored.

Each CDR3 protein gets one entry after TCRdb re-called the RACE reads with MiXCR. The sample lists 39,000 or so distinct CDR3 sequences; 3% to 4% were seen once. General study points: The count of PT1 expanded TCRs correlated positively with patch test score.

Comments on this clonotype: Its antigen is currently unknown.

Time point specified: patch test 1, 2 weeks after DPC sensitization. The treatment was: therapeutic diphenylcyclopropenone sensitization with weekly scalp DPC. Unfractionated whole blood yielded the extracted total RNA. Blood collection took place prior to placing each patch test. This clonotype was obtained from a man in his fifties or sixties with alopecia areata. Some clones in this sample may be carry-over from other donors' samples. The starting material was whole blood, obtained in connection with sensitization to the hapten diphenylcyclopropenone (DPC).

The CDR3 region has the DNA TGTGCCATCAGTGACTCACTGTTCAATGAGCAGTTCTTC. Protein product: CAISDSLFNEQFF. V gene TRBV10-3 combines with J gene TRBJ2-1; D not certain. Germline V gene lookup returns CDR1 ENHRY and CDR2 SYGVKD. The V and J ends lost 3 bases and 6 bases respectively, with 9 bases between them. CDR3 length: 13 residues.